This T cell receptor beta chain was observed in a study of T-cell memory formation after mild COVID-19. Broader study findings: Certain responding clones were present in pre-infection memory, suggesting participation of cross-reactive memory. Clones contracting across day 15 to 85 had a balanced CD4/CD8 profile; later expanding clones leaned CD4+.

On this clonotype itself: As yet, its antigen is unknown.

5'RACE with constant-segment primers built TCRalpha and TCRbeta cDNA libraries with UMIs. MiXCR, run by TCRdb on the 5' RACE reads, gives a single entry per CDR3 protein. Of 130,000 to 150,000 distinct CDR3 sequences in the sample, 15% to 20% were seen once. Sequencing input: PBMCs or a T cell subset sorted from them (not recorded which). This receptor was obtained from an adult woman who had mild COVID-19 (a few samples of this study predate the infection). Cell type and time point are not known.

CDR3 sequence (DNA): TGTGCCAGCAAAGCGCGGAACTCCTACGAGCAGTACTTC. Amino acids: CASKARNSYEQYF. The chain employs TRBV6-5 and TRBJ2-7, with D uncertain. CDR3 length: 13 residues. V was cut by 7 bases and J by 0 bases, with 10 bases left in between. The V gene's germline CDR1 is MNHEY and CDR2 SVGAGI.